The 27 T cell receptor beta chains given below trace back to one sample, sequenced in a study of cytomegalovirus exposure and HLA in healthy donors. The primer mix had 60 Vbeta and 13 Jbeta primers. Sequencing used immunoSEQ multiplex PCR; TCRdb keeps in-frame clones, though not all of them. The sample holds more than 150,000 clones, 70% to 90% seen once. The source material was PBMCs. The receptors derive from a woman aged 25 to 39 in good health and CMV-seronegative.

The DNA of the CDR3 is TGTGCCAGCAGCTTAGACCGGACAGGGCTACACGAGCAGTACTTC. This encodes CASSLDRTGLHEQYF. The chain employs TRBV7-9 and TRBJ2-7; 8 bases match TRBD1. Germline assignment: CDR1 SEHNR and CDR2 FQNEAQ (reference sequence). CDR3 length equals 15 residues. J lost 5 bases, V lost 1 base, and 7 bases had no gene match.

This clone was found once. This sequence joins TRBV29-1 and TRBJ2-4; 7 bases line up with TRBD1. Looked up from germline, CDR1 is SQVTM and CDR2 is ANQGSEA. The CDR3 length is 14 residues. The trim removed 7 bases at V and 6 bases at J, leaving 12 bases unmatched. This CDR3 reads CSAVRTGPRNIQYF. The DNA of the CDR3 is TGCAGCGCCGTGAGGACAGGCCCTCGAAACATTCAGTACTTC.

This CDR3 is CAISETGGTYGYTF. The CDR3, as DNA: TGTGCCATCAGTGAGACGGGGGGAACCTATGGCTACACCTTC. This sequence joins TRBV10-3 and TRBJ1-2; a possible D gene is TRBD1 (5 bases). Germline V gene data show CDR1 as ENHRY and CDR2 as SYGVKD. The CDR3 is 14 residues long. V gave up 2 bases and J gave up 4 bases, with 11 bases separating them.

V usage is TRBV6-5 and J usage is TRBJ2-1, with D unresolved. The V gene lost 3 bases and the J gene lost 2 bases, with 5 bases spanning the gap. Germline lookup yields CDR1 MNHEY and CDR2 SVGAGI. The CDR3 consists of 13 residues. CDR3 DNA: TGTGCCAGCAGTTATTACACCTACAATGAGCAGTTCTTC. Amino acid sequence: CASSYYTYNEQFF.

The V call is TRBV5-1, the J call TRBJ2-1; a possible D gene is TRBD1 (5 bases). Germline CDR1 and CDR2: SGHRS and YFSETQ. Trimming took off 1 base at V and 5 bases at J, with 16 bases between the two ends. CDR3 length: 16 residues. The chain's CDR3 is CASSLSRGSTNNEQFF. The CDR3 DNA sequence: TGCGCCAGCAGCTTGTCTAGGGGTTCTACTAACAATGAGCAGTTCTTC.

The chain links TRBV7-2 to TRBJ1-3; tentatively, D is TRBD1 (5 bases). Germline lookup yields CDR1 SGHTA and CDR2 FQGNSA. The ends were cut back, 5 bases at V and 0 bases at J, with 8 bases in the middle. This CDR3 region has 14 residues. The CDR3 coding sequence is TGTGCCAGCAGCCGAGACAGCTCTGGAAACACCATATATTTT. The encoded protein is CASSRDSSGNTIYF.

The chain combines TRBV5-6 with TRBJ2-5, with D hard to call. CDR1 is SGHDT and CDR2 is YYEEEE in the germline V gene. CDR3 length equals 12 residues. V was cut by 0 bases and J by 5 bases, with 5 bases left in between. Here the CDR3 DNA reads TGTGCCAGCAGCTTGGCCCGGGAGACCCAGTACTTC. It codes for CASSLARETQYF.

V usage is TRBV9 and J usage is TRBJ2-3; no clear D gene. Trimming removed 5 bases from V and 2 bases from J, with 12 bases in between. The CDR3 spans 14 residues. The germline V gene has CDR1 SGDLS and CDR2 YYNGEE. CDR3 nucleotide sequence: TGTGCCAGCAGGCGCCAGAGCGCCACAGATACGCAGTATTTT. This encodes CASRRQSATDTQYF.

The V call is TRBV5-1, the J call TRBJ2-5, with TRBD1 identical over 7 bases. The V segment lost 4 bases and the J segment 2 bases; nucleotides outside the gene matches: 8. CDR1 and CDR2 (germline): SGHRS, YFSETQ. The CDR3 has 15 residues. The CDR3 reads CASSRAPGQQETQYF. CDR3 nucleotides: TGCGCCAGCAGCCGAGCGCCGGGACAGCAAGAGACCCAGTACTTC.

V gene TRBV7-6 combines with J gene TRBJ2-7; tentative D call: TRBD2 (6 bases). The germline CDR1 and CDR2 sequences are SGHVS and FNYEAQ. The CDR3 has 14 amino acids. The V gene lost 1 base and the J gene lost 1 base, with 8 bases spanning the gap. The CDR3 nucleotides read TGTGCCAGCAGCTTAGGGGGACTTTCCTACGAGCAGTACTTC. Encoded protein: CASSLGGLSYEQYF. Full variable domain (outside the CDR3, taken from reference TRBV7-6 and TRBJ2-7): GAGVSQSPRYKVTKRGQDVALRCDPISGHVSLYWYRQALGQGPEFLTYFNYEAQQDKSGLPNDRFSAERPEGSISTLTIQRTEQRDSAMYRCASSLGGLSYEQYFGPGTRLTVT.

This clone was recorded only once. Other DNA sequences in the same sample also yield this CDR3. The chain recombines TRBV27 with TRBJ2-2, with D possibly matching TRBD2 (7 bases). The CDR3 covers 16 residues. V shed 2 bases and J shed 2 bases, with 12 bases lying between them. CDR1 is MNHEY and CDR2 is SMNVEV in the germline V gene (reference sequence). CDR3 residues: CASSLTGGANTGELFF. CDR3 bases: TGTGCCAGCAGTTTAACGGGGGGCGCTAACACCGGGGAGCTGTTTTTT.

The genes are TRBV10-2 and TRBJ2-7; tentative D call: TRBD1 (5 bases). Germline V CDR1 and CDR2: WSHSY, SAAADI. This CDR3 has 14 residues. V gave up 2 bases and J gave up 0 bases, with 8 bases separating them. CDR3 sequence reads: CASSEETVSYEQYF. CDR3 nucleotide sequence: TGCGCCAGCAGTGAGGAGACAGTCTCCTACGAGCAGTACTTC.

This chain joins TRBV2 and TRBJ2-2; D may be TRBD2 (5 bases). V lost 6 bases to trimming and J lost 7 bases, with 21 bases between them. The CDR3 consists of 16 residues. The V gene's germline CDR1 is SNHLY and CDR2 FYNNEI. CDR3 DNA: TGTGCCAGCAGATCCGGGGAAATCCGCCGGTACGGGGAGCTGTTTTTT. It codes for CASRSGEIRRYGELFF.

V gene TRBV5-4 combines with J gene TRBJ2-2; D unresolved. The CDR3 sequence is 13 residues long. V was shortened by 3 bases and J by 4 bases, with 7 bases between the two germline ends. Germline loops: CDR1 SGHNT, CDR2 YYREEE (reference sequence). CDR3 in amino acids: CASSSGITGELFF. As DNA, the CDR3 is TGTGCCAGCAGCTCAGGTATCACCGGGGAGCTGTTTTTT.

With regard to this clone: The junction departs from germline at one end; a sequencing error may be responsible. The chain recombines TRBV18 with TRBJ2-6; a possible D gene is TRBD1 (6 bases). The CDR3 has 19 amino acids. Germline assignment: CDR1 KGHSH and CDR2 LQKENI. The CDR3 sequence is CASSLTTGYGLSGANGLTF. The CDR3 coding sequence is TGTGCCAGCTCACTAACCACAGGGTACGGTCTCTCTGGGGCCAACGGCCTGACTTTC.

CDR3 coding DNA: TGTGCCAGTAGTACCGGGAGGGGGGGCTATGAGCAGTTCTTC. This encodes CASSTGRGGYEQFF. The chain uses TRBV19 and TRBJ2-1; 8 bases match TRBD2. The J segment lost 8 bases and the V segment lost 4 bases, leaving 7 bases of the junction unmatched. The CDR3 has 14 residues. The V gene's germline CDR1 is LNHDA and CDR2 SQIVND (reference sequence).

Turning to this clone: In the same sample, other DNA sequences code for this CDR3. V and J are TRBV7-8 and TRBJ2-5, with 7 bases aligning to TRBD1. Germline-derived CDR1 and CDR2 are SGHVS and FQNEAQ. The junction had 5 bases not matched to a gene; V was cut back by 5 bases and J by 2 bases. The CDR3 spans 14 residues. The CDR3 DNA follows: TGTGCCAGCAGCCCCAGGGGGATTCAAGAGACCCAGTACTTC. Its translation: CASSPRGIQETQYF.

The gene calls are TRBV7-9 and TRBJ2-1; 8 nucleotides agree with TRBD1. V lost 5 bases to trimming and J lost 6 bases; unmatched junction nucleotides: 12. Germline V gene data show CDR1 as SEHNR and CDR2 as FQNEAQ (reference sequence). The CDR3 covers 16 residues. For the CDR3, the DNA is TGTGCCAGCAGCCTCCCAGGGGGCCTAGGGGGCAATGAGCAGTTCTTC. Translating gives CASSLPGGLGGNEQFF.

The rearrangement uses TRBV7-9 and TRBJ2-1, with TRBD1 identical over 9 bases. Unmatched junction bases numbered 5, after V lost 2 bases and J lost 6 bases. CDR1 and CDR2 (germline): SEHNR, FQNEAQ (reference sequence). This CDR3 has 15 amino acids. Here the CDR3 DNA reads TGTGCCAGCAGCTTAAACAGGGGGCTTCTCAATGAGCAGTTCTTC. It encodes CASSLNRGLLNEQFF.

Here the CDR3 DNA reads TGTGCCAGCAGCTATGGAGGGGAGCGGTATGGCTACACCTTC. Residues: CASSYGGERYGYTF. The genes are TRBV7-9 and TRBJ1-2; a possible D gene is TRBD1 (5 bases). Germline lookup yields CDR1 SEHNR and CDR2 FQNEAQ (reference sequence). The CDR3 runs 14 residues. V lost 4 bases and J lost 5, with 14 bases in between.

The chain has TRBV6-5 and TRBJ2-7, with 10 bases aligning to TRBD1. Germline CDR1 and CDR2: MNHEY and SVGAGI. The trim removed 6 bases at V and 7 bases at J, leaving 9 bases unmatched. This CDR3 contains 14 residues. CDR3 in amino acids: CASRTGTGVEEQYF. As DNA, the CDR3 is TGTGCCAGCAGAACCGGGACAGGGGTGGAAGAGCAGTACTTC.

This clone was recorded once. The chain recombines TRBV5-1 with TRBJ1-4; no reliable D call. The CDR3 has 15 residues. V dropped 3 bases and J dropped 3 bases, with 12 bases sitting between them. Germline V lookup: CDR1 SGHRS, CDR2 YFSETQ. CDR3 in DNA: TGCGCCAGCAGCTCAGGATGGGCAGCTAATGAAAAACTGTTTTTT. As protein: CASSSGWAANEKLFF. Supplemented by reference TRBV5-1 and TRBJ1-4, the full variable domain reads KAGVTQTPRYLIKTRGQQVTLSCSPISGHRSVSWYQQTPGQGLQFLFEYFSETQRNKGNFPGRFSGRQFSNSRSEMNVSTLELGDSALYLCASSSGWAANEKLFFGSGTQLSVL.

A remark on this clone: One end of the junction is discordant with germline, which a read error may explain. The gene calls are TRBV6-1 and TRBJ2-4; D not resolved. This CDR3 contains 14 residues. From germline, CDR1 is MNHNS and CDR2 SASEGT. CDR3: CASSEEPVSNIQYF. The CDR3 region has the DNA TGTGCCAGCAGCGAAGAGCCCGTTTCAAACATTCAGTACTTC.

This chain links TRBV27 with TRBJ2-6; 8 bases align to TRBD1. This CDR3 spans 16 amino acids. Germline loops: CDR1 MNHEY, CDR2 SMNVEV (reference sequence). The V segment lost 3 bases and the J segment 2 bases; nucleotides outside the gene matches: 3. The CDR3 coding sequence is TGTGCCAGCAGTTTCCAGGGGGCGACTGGGGCCAACGTCCTGACTTTC. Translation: CASSFQGATGANVLTF.

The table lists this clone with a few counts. The CDR3 sequence: CASNLGRGPVGGYTF. The CDR3 nucleotides are TGTGCCAGTAACCTAGGGAGAGGGCCCGTCGGCGGCTACACCTTC. V usage is TRBV19 and J usage is TRBJ1-2; D is ambiguous. V was clipped by 7 bases and J by 8 bases, with 23 bases between them. CDR1 is LNHDA and CDR2 is SQIVND in the germline V gene (reference sequence). This CDR3 spans 15 amino acids.

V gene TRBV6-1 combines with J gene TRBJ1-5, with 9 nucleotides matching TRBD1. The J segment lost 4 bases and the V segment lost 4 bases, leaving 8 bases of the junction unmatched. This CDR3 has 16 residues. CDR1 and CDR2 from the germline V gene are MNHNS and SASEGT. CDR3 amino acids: CASSGYRDRVNQPQHF. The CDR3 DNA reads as TGTGCCAGCAGTGGATACCGGGACAGGGTTAATCAGCCCCAGCATTTT.

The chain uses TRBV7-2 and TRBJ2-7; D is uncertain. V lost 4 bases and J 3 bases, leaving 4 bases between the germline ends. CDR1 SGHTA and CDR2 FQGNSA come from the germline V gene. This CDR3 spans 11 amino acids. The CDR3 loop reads CASSSFYEQYF. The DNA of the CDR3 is TGTGCCAGCAGCTCGTTCTACGAGCAGTACTTC.